Listed here are 9 T cell receptor beta chains from one sample, sequenced in a study of breast tumors, draining lymph nodes, adjacent tissues. Axillary draining lymph nodes of breast cancer patients supplied the node samples. TCRdb independently ran MiXCR on the multiplex PCR reads; one entry per CDR3 protein. The data contain a few hundred thousand distinct CDR3 sequences, less than 40% of them singletons. Sample: axillary lymph node tissue. These receptors came from a female donor with breast cancer. Some clones in this sample may be carry-over from other donors' samples.

Many counts were recorded for this clonotype. V is TRBV12-3 or TRBV12-4 and J is TRBJ1-3; D perhaps matches TRBD1 (6 bases). Trimming stripped 6 bases from V and 4 bases from J, with 13 bases between. This CDR3 is built from 14 residues. CDR3 coding DNA: TGTGCCAGCAGCTCGGCAGGGGTCGGAAACACCATATATTTT. It translates to CASSSAGVGNTIYF.

This clonotype was seen repeatedly, ten times or more. The CDR3 here is CASSVAGRANQPQHF. CDR3 DNA: TGTGCCAGTAGTGTAGCGGGACGGGCAAATCAGCCCCAGCATTTT. The chain employs TRBV19 and TRBJ1-5, with D perhaps TRBD1 (5 bases). Trimming left V 5 bases short and J 4 bases short, with 15 bases between. Germline V gene sequence: CDR1 LNHDA, CDR2 SQIVND (reference sequence). The CDR3 runs 15 residues.

This clonotype has more than one count but fewer than ten. V and J are TRBV30 and TRBJ2-5; TRBD2 matches 11 bases. With 5 bases clipped from V and 6 bases from J, the junction kept 23 bases outside the gene matches. Germline CDR1 is GTSNPN and CDR2 is SVGIG (reference sequence). The CDR3 contains 19 residues. The CDR3 is CAWGPRWLAGGKGEQTQYF. The CDR3 DNA is TGTGCCTGGGGTCCTCGATGGTTAGCGGGAGGGAAAGGGGAACAGACCCAGTACTTC.

This clonotype was recorded at least ten times. The chain carries TRBV6-1 and TRBJ1-5, with no clear D. The germline V gene encodes CDR1 MNHNS and CDR2 SASEGT. CDR3 size: 15 residues. V was trimmed by 2 bases and J by 1 base, leaving 9 bases between them. CDR3 DNA: TGTGCCAGCAGTGAAAGCGGGAAAAGCAATCAGCCCCAGCATTTT. Amino acids: CASSESGKSNQPQHF.

The J gene is TRBJ1-6, the V gene TRBV14; D perhaps matches TRBD1 (5 bases). The CDR3 has 16 amino acids. CDR1 and CDR2 (germline): SGHDN, FVKESK. V gave up 4 bases and J gave up 9 bases, with 19 bases separating them. The CDR3 DNA is TGTGCCAGCAGCCCAGACGGGGGGGACTGGGGTTCACCCCTCCACTTT. This translates into CASSPDGGDWGSPLHF. Filled out from reference TRBV14 and TRBJ1-6, the complete variable domain reads EAGVTQFPSHSVIEKGQTVTLRCDPISGHDNLYWYRRVMGKEIKFLLHFVKESKQDESGMPNNRFLAERTGGTYSTLKVQPAELEDSGVYFCASSPDGGDWGSPLHFGNGTRLTVT.

The chain joins TRBV7-9 to TRBJ2-3; 9 positions match TRBD2. Germline V gene sequence: CDR1 SEHNR, CDR2 FQNEAQ (reference sequence). The CDR3 length is 18 residues. V was pared by 5 bases and J by 0 bases, with 12 bases of the junction left unmatched. For the CDR3, the DNA is TGTGCCAGCAGCCGACAAATCGGACTAGCGCCTAGCACAGATACGCAGTATTTT. Its translation is CASSRQIGLAPSTDTQYF.

This clonotype was observed many times. The V gene is TRBV6-1, the J gene TRBJ2-1, with 11 bases aligning to TRBD2. J was trimmed by 4 bases and V by 6 bases; bases with no gene match: 2. Germline loops: CDR1 MNHNS, CDR2 SASEGT. The CDR3 spans 14 residues. CDR3 sequence reads: CASRGTSGYNEQFF. CDR3 in DNA: TGTGCCAGCAGGGGGACTAGCGGTTACAATGAGCAGTTCTTC.

The CDR3, as DNA: TGTGCCAGCAGTGAAGCGCGCGGGGCGGGGGGCCTCACAGATACGCAGTATTTT. Amino acids: CASSEARGAGGLTDTQYF. This sequence joins TRBV2 and TRBJ2-3; TRBD2 matches 8 bases. Germline trimming cut 0 bases from V and 2 bases from J; bases unmatched to any gene: 10. The germline CDR1 and CDR2 sequences are SNHLY and FYNNEI. The CDR3 is made up of 18 amino acids.

This clonotype has a count of ten or more. The J gene is TRBJ2-7, the V gene TRBV7-9, with D perhaps TRBD2 (5 bases). Germline assignment: CDR1 SEHNR and CDR2 FQNEAQ (reference sequence). The CDR3 runs to 15 residues. V was trimmed by 1 base and J by 6 bases, leaving 16 bases between them. In nucleotides, the CDR3 is TGTGCCAGCAGCTTAGGGCTCCGGGATCGGTCCGAGCAGTACTTC. Amino acids: CASSLGLRDRSEQYF.